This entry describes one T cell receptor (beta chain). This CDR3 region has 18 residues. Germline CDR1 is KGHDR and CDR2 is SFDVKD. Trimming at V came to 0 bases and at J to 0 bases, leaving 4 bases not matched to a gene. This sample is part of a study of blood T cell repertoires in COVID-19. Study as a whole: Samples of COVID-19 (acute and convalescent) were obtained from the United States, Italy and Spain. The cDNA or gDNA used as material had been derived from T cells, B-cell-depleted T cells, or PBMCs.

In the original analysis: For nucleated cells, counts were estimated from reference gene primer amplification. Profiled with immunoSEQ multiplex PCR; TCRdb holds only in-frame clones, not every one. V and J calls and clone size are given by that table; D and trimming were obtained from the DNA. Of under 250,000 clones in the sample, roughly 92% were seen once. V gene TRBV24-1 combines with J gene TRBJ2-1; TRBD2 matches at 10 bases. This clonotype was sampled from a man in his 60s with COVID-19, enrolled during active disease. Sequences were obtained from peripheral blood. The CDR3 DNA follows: TGTGCCACCAGTGATTTGCCTAGCGGGAGTCCCTCCTACAATGAGCAGTTCTTC. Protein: CATSDLPSGSPSYNEQFF.